This T cell receptor beta chain came from a study of blood T cell repertoires in COVID-19. Looking at the study overall: Nucleic acid was either cDNA or gDNA, and it came from T cells, B-cell-depleted T cells, or PBMCs.

Per the original data handling: For nucleated cells, counts were estimated from reference gene primer amplification. Using immunoSEQ multiplex PCR, the repertoire was profiled, and TCRdb retains in-frame clones only, with some absent. The DNA gave D and trimming, while V, J and clone size come from that table. The table records about 230,000 clones, approximately 81% of them present only once. Per the germline V gene, CDR1 is SGHRS and CDR2 is YFSETQ. The CDR3 covers 13 residues. Trimming left V 2 bases short and J 8 bases short, with 13 bases between. Sequenced sample: peripheral blood. The origin of this receptor is a woman older than 75 with active or convalescent COVID-19. The chain links TRBV5-1 to TRBJ1-2; D not resolved. The CDR3 reads CASSFPSGWGYTF. The CDR3 coding sequence is TGCGCCAGCAGCTTTCCCTCGGGTTGGGGCTACACCTTC.